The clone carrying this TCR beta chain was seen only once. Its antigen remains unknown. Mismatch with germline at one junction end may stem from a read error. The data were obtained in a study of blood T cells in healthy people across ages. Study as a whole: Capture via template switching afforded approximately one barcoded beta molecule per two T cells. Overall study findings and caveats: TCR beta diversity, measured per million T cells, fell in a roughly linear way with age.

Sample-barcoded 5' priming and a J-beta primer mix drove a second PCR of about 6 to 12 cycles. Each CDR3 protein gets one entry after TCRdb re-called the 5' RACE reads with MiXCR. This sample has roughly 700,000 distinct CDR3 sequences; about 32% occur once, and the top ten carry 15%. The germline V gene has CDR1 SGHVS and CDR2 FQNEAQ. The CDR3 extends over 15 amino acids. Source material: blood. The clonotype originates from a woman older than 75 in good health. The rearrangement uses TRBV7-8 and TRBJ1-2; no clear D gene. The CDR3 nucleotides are TGTGTCAGCAGCTCATGCCCGGACGATAACTATGGCTACACCTTC. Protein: CVSSSCPDDNYGYTF.